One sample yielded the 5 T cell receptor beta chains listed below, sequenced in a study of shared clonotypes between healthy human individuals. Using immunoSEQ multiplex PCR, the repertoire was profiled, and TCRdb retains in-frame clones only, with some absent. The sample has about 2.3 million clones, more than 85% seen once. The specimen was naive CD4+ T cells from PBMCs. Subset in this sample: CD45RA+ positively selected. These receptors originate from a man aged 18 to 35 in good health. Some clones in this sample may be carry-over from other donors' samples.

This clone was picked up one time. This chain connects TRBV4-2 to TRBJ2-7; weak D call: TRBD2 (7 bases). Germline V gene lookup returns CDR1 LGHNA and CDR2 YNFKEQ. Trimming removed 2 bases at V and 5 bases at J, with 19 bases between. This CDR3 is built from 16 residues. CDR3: CASSQTVLGGLNEQYF. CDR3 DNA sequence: TGTGCCAGCAGCCAAACCGTACTCGGGGGGCTAAACGAGCAGTACTTC.

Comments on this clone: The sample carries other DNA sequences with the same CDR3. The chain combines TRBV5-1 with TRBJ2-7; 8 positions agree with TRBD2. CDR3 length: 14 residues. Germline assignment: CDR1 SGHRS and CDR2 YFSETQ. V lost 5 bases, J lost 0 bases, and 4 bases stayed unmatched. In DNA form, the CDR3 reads TGCGCCAGCAGTTCCGGGACTAGCTCCTACGAGCAGTACTTC. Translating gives CASSSGTSSYEQYF. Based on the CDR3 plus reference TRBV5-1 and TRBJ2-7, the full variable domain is KAGVTQTPRYLIKTRGQQVTLSCSPISGHRSVSWYQQTPGQGLQFLFEYFSETQRNKGNFPGRFSGRQFSNSRSEMNVSTLELGDSALYLCASSSGTSSYEQYFGPGTRLTVT.

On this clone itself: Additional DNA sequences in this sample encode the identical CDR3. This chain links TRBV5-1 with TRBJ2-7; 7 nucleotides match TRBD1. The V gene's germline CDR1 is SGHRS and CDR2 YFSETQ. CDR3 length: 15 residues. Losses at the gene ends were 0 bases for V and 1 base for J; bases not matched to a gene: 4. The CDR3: CASSLVGGLSYEQYF. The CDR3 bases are TGCGCCAGCAGCTTGGTAGGGGGCCTATCCTACGAGCAGTACTTC.

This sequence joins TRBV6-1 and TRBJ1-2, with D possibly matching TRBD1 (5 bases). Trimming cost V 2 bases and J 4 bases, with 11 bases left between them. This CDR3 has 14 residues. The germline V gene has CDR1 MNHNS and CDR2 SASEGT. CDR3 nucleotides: TGTGCCAGCAGTGAACTGACAGAACCCTATGGCTACACCTTC. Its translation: CASSELTEPYGYTF.

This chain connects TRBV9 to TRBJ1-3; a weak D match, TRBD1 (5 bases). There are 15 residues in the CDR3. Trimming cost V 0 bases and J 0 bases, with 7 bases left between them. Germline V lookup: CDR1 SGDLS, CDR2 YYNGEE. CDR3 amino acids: CASSVAGHSGNTIYF. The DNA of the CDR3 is TGTGCCAGCAGCGTAGCAGGGCACTCTGGAAACACCATATATTTT.